These T cell receptor beta chains were read from a single sample in a study of T-cell memory formation after mild COVID-19. TCRdb re-called the 5' RACE reads through MiXCR, storing one row per CDR3 protein. The sample has about 250,000 distinct CDR3 sequences; approximately 15% are singletons. Material for sequencing was PBMCs or a T cell subset sorted from them (not recorded which). These receptors were taken from an adult woman who had mild COVID-19 (a few samples of this study predate the infection). Cell type and time point are not known. CDR3s include the opening cysteine and the closing phenylalanine or tryptophan. The order of the fields is J gene, D gene, V gene, clone size, CDR3 DNA, CDR3 protein. The D gene is left open where the match is weak. Only some rows state a clone size, as once, few, many or a class for expanded clones.

J: TRBJ1-5
D: -
V: TRBV10-3
size: -
DNA: TGTGCCATCAGTCAACCGAATCAGCCCCAGCATTTT
CDR3: CAISQPNQPQHF

J: TRBJ1-2
D: -
V: TRBV9
size: -
DNA: TGTGCCAGCAGCCCCGCTAACTATGGCTACACCTTC
CDR3: CASSPANYGYTF

J: TRBJ1-2
D: TRBD1
V: TRBV12-3/TRBV12-4
size: -
DNA: TGTGCCAGCAGCACTACCGGACAGGCTCCGAACTATGGCTACACCTTC
CDR3: CASSTTGQAPNYGYTF

J: TRBJ1-2
D: -
V: TRBV7-9
size: -
DNA: TGTGCCAGCAGCTTAACCCCCTCATTAGCTAACTATGGCTACACCTTC
CDR3: CASSLTPSLANYGYTF

J: TRBJ2-3
D: -
V: TRBV18
size: -
DNA: TGTGCCAGCTCACCGTGGCGGGAAAGCACAGATACGCAGTATTTT
CDR3: CASSPWRESTDTQYF

J: TRBJ1-4
D: -
V: TRBV15
size: -
DNA: TGTGCCACCAGCAGAGCAGGTCCTAGGGAAAAACTGTTTTTT
CDR3: CATSRAGPREKLFF

J: TRBJ2-5
D: -
V: TRBV2
size: few
DNA: TGTGCCAGCAGTGAAAGGCGCCAGACCCAGTACTTC
CDR3: CASSERRQTQYF

J: TRBJ2-6
D: -
V: TRBV12-3/TRBV12-4
size: -
DNA: TGTGCCAGCAGTTTGTCGGGACATTCCATCTCTGGGGCCAACGTCCTGACTTTC
CDR3: CASSLSGHSISGANVLTF

J: TRBJ2-3
D: -
V: TRBV2
size: few
DNA: TGTGCCAGCAGTCAAGACACAGATACGCAGTATTTT
CDR3: CASSQDTDTQYF

J: TRBJ1-4
D: -
V: TRBV7-2
size: -
DNA: TGTGCCAGCAGCTTAGCCCACACCCTGTTTTTT
CDR3: CASSLAHTLFF